The entry below describes one T cell receptor beta chain. This clonotype occurred many times. What antigen it recognizes has not been identified. No base-level quality is on record; no much larger clone is a single base apart. These data originate in a study of response to subunit inactivated influenza vaccine (dated by TCRdb to 2016 to 2018). With regard to the full study: The study used deep quantitative T cell receptor repertoire profiling to track responses to a trivalent subunit inactivated influenza vaccine.

There are 11 amino acids in the CDR3, from cysteine to phenylalanine inclusive. Just CDR3 DNA is preserved here, 33 bases in frame from base 1. V lost 7 bases and J lost 2 bases, and the count of bases not matched to a germline gene is 2. The germline V gene gives CDR1 as SQVTM and CDR2 as ANQGSEA. The library was produced with RT-PCR. The instrument was an Illumina HiSeq 2500. The public reads were quality trimmed at Q25 with fastp and then assembled into clones with MiXCR by TCRdb, keeping productive beta chains. Each CDR3 protein gets just one entry, which takes the most common genes and DNA from the rows behind it. The sample table contains 650,000 to 800,000 distinct CDR3 sequences; only one count was recorded for approximately 18% of them. The ten biggest clones cover about 11% of the sample. Broad study findings and their caveats: The authors proposed that each seasonal influenza vaccination may bring in only a limited number of new T cells.

The chain is assembled from TRBV29-1 and TRBJ2-7, with 7 middle bases fitting TRBD1. The sequences come from PBMCs from blood, collected more than 4 days after vaccination. This clonotype was sampled from a man in his fifties who received an inactivated influenza vaccine. Donor details come from another sample of the same person, matched by shared clones. CDR3 loop: CSGQGTYEQYF. The sequenced DNA: TGCAGCGGACAGGGAACCTACGAGCAGTACTTC.